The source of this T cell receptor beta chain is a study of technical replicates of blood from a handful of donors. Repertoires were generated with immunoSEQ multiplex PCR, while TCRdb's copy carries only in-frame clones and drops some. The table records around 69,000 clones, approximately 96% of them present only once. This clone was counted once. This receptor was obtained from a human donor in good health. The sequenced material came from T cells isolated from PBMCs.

The CDR3 DNA follows: TGCGCCAGCACCCTTTTGGGGACAGCATCCTACAATGAGCAGTTCTTC. Its protein is CASTLLGTASYNEQFF. The J gene is TRBJ2-1, the V gene TRBV5-1, with TRBD1 identical over 7 bases. The germline V gene has CDR1 SGHRS and CDR2 YFSETQ. V lost 6 bases and J lost 1; bases outside the gene matches: 10. The CDR3 consists of 16 residues.